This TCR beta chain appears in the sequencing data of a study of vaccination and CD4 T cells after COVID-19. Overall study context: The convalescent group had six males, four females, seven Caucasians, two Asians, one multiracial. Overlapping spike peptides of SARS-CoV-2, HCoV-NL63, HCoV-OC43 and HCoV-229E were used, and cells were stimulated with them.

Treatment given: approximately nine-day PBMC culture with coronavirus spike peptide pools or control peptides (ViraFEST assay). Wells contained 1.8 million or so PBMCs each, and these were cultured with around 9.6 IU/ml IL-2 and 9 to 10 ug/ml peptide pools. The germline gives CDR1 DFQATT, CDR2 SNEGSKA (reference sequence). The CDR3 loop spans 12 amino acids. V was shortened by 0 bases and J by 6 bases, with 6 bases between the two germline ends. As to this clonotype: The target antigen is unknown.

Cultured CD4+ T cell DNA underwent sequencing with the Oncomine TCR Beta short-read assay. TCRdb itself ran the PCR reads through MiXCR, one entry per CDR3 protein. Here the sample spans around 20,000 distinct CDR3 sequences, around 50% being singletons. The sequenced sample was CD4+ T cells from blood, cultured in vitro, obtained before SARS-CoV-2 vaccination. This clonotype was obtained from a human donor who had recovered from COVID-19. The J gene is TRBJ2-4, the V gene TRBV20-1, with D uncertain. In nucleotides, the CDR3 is TGCAGTGCTAGAGATGCGGTAAACATTCAGTACTTC. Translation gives CSARDAVNIQYF.